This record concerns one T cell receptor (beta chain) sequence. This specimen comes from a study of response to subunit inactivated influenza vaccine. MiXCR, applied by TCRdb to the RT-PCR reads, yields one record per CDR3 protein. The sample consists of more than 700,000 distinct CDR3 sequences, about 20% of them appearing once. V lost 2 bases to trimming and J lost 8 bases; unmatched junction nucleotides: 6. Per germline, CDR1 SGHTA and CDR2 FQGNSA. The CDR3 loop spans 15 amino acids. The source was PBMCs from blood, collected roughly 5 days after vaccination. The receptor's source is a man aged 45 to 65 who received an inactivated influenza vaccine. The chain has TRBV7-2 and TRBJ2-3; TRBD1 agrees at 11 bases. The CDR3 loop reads CASSLKGQGAGTQYF. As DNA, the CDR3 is TGTGCCAGCAGCTTAAAAGGACAGGGGGCGGGTACGCAGTATTTT.